This entry lists 16 T cell receptor beta chains sequenced from one sample in a study of early T cells in non-severe SARS-CoV-2 infection. MiXCR, applied by TCRdb to the 5' RACE reads, yields one record per CDR3 protein. In the table there are around 75,000 distinct CDR3 sequences, around a tenth of which are singletons. Material for sequencing was whole blood. These receptors were taken from an adult who was a healthcare worker with PCR-confirmed SARS-CoV-2 infection or an uninfected control (not recorded which).

This clonotype was found a few times. V usage is TRBV6-6 and J usage is TRBJ1-4; TRBD1 might be the D (5 bases). The germline V and J ends were trimmed by 6 bases and 6 bases, with 14 bases remaining between them. Germline assignment: CDR1 MNHNY and CDR2 SVGAGI (reference sequence). The CDR3 consists of 14 residues. The CDR3 loop reads CASRSQGPDEKLFF. In nucleotides, the CDR3 is TGTGCCAGCAGGTCCCAGGGACCGGATGAAAAACTGTTTTTT.

Many counts were recorded for this clonotype. The chain employs TRBV5-1 and TRBJ2-1, with 8 positions matching TRBD2. The germline gives CDR1 SGHRS, CDR2 YFSETQ. V was pared by 4 bases and J by 5 bases, with 5 bases of the junction left unmatched. The CDR3 has 14 residues. The CDR3 is CASSLGLANNEQFF. CDR3 DNA: TGCGCCAGCAGCCTAGGACTAGCTAACAATGAGCAGTTCTTC.

There are a few counts of this clonotype. V usage is TRBV30 and J usage is TRBJ2-7, with 12 bases matching TRBD2. The trim removed 3 bases at V and 5 bases at J, leaving 2 bases unmatched. There are 13 residues in the CDR3. CDR1 GTSNPN and CDR2 SVGIG come from the germline V gene (reference sequence). In DNA form, the CDR3 reads TGTGCCTGGAGGCTAGCGGGGGGGCACGAGCAGTACTTC. The encoded protein is CAWRLAGGHEQYF.

The chain uses TRBV5-8 and TRBJ1-6, with D hard to call. Trimming cost V 0 bases and J 10 bases, with 8 bases left between them. CDR1 is SGHTS, CDR2 YDEGEE, per germline. The CDR3 spans 13 residues. CDR3 coding DNA: TGTGCCAGCAGCTTGGGTCTTGGGTCACCCCTCCACTTT. Residues: CASSLGLGSPLHF.

This clonotype has ten or more counts. The chain joins TRBV6-6 to TRBJ2-2, with D maybe TRBD1 (6 bases). Trimming stripped 7 bases from V and 7 bases from J, with 16 bases between. Per germline, CDR1 MNHNY and CDR2 SVGAGI (reference sequence). This CDR3 is built from 14 residues. The CDR3 DNA follows: TGTGCCAGCAAAGGAACAGGGTTGAACGGGGAGCTGTTTTTT. It specifies CASKGTGLNGELFF.

In its sample, this clonotype was seen many times. The genes are TRBV12-3 or TRBV12-4 and TRBJ2-7; tentative D call: TRBD2 (5 bases). CDR3 length: 14 amino acids. Trimming removed 8 bases at V and 5 bases at J, with 19 bases between. The CDR3 here is CASLPFAGSDEQYF. In DNA form, the CDR3 reads TGTGCCAGCCTCCCGTTTGCTGGGAGCGACGAGCAGTACTTC.

The chain carries TRBV5-1 and TRBJ2-7; 8 positions match TRBD2. Looked up from germline, CDR1 is SGHRS and CDR2 is YFSETQ. Trimming removed 4 bases from V and 2 bases from J; junction bases left unmatched: 5. This CDR3 is built from 14 residues. The CDR3 sequence is CASSATSGTYEQYF. DNA of the CDR3: TGCGCCAGCAGCGCCACTAGCGGTACCTACGAGCAGTACTTC.

In this sample, this clonotype turned up many times. The chain carries TRBV12-3 or TRBV12-4 and TRBJ2-7, with D possibly being TRBD1 or TRBD2 (5 bases each). Between the trimmed V and J ends, which lost 3 bases and 4 bases, there was a span of 13 bases. The CDR3 has 14 amino acids. The CDR3 sequence: CASSLDQGPYEQYF. The CDR3, as DNA: TGTGCCAGCAGTTTGGATCAGGGACCTTACGAGCAGTACTTC.

This clonotype was seen repeatedly, ten times or more. This chain links TRBV2 with TRBJ2-1; D possibly corresponds to TRBD1 (5 bases). CDR1 SNHLY and CDR2 FYNNEI come from the germline V gene. This CDR3 comprises 14 residues. The ends were cut back, 8 bases at V and 7 bases at J, with 18 bases in the middle. CDR3 amino acids: CASDLGRIGNEQFF. For the CDR3, the DNA is TGTGCCAGCGATCTGGGGCGGATCGGGAATGAGCAGTTCTTC.

This clonotype was found many times. The rearrangement joins TRBV6-2 or TRBV6-3 to TRBJ2-3; D remains ambiguous. Germline CDR1 MNHEY, CDR2 SVGEGT. This CDR3 is built from 12 residues. Trimming shortened V by 2 bases and J by 4 bases, and 4 bases separated the two germline ends. The CDR3 DNA reads as TGTGCCAGCAGTTACACTTCAGATACGCAGTATTTT. Its translation: CASSYTSDTQYF.

The chain employs TRBV20-1 and TRBJ1-1; D ambiguous. The germline CDR1 and CDR2 sequences are DFQATT and SNEGSKA (reference sequence). This CDR3 contains 12 residues. The CDR3 coding sequence is TGCAGCGCGACTGTCCCGAACACTGAAGCTTTCTTT. Its translation is CSATVPNTEAFF.

The genes are TRBV6-5 and TRBJ2-7; tentatively, D is TRBD2 (6 bases). Germline-derived CDR1 and CDR2 are MNHEY and SVGAGI. Trimming took off 2 bases at V and 5 bases at J, with 10 bases between the two ends. The CDR3 loop spans 13 amino acids. The CDR3 nucleotides read TGTGCCAGCAGTTACGTGCGGGACCACGAGCAGTACTTC. Encoded protein: CASSYVRDHEQYF.

The chain uses TRBV20-1 and TRBJ2-5; D is undetermined. This CDR3 has 11 amino acids. CDR1 DFQATT and CDR2 SNEGSKA come from the germline V gene (reference sequence). The CDR3 bases are TGCACCCTGTCCCAACGAGAGACCCAGTACTTC. Protein: CTLSQRETQYF.

In its sample, this clonotype was seen many times. This rearrangement joins TRBV6-6 to TRBJ1-1; D may be TRBD1 (6 bases). Germline V gene lookup returns CDR1 MNHNY and CDR2 SVGAGI (reference sequence). V was pared by 2 bases and J by 0 bases, with 10 bases between. The CDR3 covers 15 residues. The CDR3: CASSYAQGMNTEAFF. For the CDR3, the DNA is TGTGCCAGCAGTTACGCCCAGGGGATGAACACTGAAGCTTTCTTT.

This clonotype showed up many times. The V gene is TRBV7-9, the J gene TRBJ2-5, with D possibly matching TRBD1 (6 bases). Looked up from germline, CDR1 is SEHNR and CDR2 is FQNEAQ (reference sequence). Trimming removed 3 bases from V and 3 bases from J, with 17 bases in between. This CDR3 has 16 residues. The CDR3 sequence is CASSFRHLDRKETQYF. The DNA for the CDR3 is TGTGCCAGCAGCTTCCGACACCTCGACAGGAAAGAGACCCAGTACTTC.

This clonotype has only a few counts. The chain employs TRBV3-1 and TRBJ1-3; D is unresolved. CDR1 is LGHDT, CDR2 YNNKEL, per germline (reference sequence). There are 14 residues in the CDR3. Trimming took off 4 bases at V and 3 bases at J, with 10 bases between the two ends. The CDR3 bases are TGTGCCAGCAGCCTCTCGCAGGATGGAAACACCATATATTTT. This gives the protein CASSLSQDGNTIYF.